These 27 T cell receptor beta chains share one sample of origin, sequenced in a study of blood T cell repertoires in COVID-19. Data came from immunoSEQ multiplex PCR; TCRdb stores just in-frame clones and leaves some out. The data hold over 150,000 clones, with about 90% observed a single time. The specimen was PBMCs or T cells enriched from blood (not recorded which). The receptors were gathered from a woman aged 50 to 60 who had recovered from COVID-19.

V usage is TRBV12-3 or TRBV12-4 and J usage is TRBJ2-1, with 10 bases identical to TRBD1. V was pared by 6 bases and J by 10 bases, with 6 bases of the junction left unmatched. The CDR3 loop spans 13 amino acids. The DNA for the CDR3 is TGTGCCAGCAGCCTGGACAGGGGGGACGAGCAGTTCTTC. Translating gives CASSLDRGDEQFF.

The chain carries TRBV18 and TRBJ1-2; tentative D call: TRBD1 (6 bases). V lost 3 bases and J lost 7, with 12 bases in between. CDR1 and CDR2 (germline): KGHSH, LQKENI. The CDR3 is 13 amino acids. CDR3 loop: CASSPAGGGGYTF. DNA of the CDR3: TGTGCCAGCTCACCGGCTGGGGGCGGTGGCTACACCTTC. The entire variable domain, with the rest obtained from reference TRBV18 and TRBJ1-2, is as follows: NAGVMQNPRHLVRRRGQEARLRCSPMKGHSHVYWYRQLPEEGLKFMVYLQKENIIDESGMPKERFSAEFPKEGPSILRIQQVVRGDSAAYFCASSPAGGGGYTFGSGTRLTVV.

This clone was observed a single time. The CDR3 DNA is TGTGCCAGCAGCCAAGAGCCAGGGACAGGGTATTCACCCCTCCACTTT. Protein sequence: CASSQEPGTGYSPLHF. The chain combines TRBV16 with TRBJ1-6; 9 bases are a match to TRBD1. The CDR3 totals 16 residues. CDR1 is KGHSY and CDR2 is FQNENV in the germline V gene. Trimming at V came to 2 bases and at J to 8 bases, leaving 7 bases not matched to a gene.

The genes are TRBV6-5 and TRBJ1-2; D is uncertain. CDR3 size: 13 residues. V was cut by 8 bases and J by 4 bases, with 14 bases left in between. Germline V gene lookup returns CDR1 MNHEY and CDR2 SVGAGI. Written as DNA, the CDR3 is TGTGCCAGCGCGAAACGGGAGGGCTATGGCTACACCTTC. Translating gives CASAKREGYGYTF.

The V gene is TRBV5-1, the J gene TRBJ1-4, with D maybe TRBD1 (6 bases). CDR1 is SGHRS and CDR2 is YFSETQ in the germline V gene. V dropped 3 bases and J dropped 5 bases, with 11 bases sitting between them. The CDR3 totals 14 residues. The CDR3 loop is CASSSTGFNEKLFF. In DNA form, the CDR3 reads TGCGCCAGCAGCTCTACAGGGTTCAATGAAAAACTGTTTTTT. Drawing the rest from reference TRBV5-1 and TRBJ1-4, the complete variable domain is KAGVTQTPRYLIKTRGQQVTLSCSPISGHRSVSWYQQTPGQGLQFLFEYFSETQRNKGNFPGRFSGRQFSNSRSEMNVSTLELGDSALYLCASSSTGFNEKLFFGSGTQLSVL.

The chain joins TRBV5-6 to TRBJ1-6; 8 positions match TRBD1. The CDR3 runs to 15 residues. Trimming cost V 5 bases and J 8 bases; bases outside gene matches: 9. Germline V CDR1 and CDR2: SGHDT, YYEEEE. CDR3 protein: CASSPTGVGDSPLHF. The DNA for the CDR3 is TGTGCCAGCAGTCCGACAGGGGTAGGAGATTCACCCCTCCACTTT. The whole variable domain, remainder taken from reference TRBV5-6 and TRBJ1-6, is DAGVTQSPTHLIKTRGQQVTLRCSPKSGHDTVSWYQQALGQGPQFIFQYYEEEERQRGNFPDRFSGHQFPNYSSELNVNALLLGDSALYLCASSPTGVGDSPLHFGNGTRLTVT.

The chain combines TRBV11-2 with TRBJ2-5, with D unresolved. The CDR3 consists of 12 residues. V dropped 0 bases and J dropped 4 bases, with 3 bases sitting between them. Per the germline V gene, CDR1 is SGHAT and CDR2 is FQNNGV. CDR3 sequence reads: CASSLDIETQYF. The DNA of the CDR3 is TGTGCCAGCAGCTTAGATATAGAGACCCAGTACTTC.

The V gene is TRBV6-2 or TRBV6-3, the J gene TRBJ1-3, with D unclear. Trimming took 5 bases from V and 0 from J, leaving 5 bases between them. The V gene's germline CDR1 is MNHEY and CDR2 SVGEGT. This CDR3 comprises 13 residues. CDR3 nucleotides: TGTGCCAGCAGTCTGTCCTCTGGAAACACCATATATTTT. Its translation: CASSLSSGNTIYF.

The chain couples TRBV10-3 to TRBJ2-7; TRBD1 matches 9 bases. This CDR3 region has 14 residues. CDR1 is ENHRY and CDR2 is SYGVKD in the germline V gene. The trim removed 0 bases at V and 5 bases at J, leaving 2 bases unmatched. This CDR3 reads CAISESGTGHEQYF. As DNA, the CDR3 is TGTGCCATCAGTGAGTCCGGGACAGGGCACGAGCAGTACTTC.

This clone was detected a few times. The CDR3 nucleotides are TGTGCCAGCAGTTACTACCAGGGATTCGCTGACAATTCACCCCTCCACTTT. Translation: CASSYYQGFADNSPLHF. The chain combines TRBV6-2 or TRBV6-3 with TRBJ1-6, with D tentatively TRBD1 (5 bases). The germline V gene has CDR1 MNHEY and CDR2 SVGEGT. The CDR3 has 17 residues. V lost 1 base and J lost 7, with 17 bases in between.

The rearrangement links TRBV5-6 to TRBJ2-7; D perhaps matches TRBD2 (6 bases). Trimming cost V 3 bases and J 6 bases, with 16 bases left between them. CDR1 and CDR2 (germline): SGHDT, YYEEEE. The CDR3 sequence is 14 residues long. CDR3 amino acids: CASSSGRGIGEQYF. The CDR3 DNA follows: TGTGCCAGCAGCTCCGGTCGGGGGATCGGCGAGCAGTACTTC.

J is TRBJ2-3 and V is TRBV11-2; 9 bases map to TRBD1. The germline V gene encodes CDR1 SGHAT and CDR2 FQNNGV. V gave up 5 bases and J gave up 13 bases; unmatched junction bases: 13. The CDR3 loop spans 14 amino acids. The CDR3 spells CASSPGTGKGQEYF. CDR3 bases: TGTGCCAGCAGCCCAGGGACAGGGAAGGGGCAAGAGTATTTT. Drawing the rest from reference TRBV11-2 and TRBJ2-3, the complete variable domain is EAGVAQSPRYKIIEKRQSVAFWCNPISGHATLYWYQQILGQGPKLLIQFQNNGVVDDSQLPKDRFSAERLKGVDSTLKIQPAKLEDSAVYLCASSPGTGKGQEYFGPGTRLTVL.

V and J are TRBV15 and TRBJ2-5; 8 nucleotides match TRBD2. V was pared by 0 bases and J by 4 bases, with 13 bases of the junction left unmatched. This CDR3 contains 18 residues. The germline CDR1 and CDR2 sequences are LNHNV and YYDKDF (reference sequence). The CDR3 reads CATSRDRGSAGGRETQYF. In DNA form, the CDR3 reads TGTGCCACCAGCAGAGATCGGGGTTCGGCGGGAGGAAGAGAGACCCAGTACTTC.

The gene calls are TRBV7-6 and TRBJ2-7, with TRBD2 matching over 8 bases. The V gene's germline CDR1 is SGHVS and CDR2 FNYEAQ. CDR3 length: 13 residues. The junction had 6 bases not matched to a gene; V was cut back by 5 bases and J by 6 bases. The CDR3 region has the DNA TGTGCCAGCAGCCTAGGACTAGCAAGCGAGCAGTACTTC. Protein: CASSLGLASEQYF.

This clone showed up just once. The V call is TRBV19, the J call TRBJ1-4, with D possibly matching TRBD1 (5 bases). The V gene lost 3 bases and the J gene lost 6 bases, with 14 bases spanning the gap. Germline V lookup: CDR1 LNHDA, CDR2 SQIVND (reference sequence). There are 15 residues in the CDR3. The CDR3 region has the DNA TGTGCCAGTAGTATCCCGCGGGGGTTGGATGAAAAACTGTTTTTT. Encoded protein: CASSIPRGLDEKLFF.

The CDR3 DNA reads TGTGCCAGCAGCCCGGGACAGGGTTTTTTTGGGCAGTACTTC. It encodes CASSPGQGFFGQYF. The chain carries TRBV7-9 and TRBJ2-7, with 9 bases lining up with TRBD1. This CDR3 has 14 residues. The junction had 11 bases not matched to a gene; V was cut back by 5 bases and J by 9 bases. The germline gives CDR1 SEHNR, CDR2 FQNEAQ (reference sequence).

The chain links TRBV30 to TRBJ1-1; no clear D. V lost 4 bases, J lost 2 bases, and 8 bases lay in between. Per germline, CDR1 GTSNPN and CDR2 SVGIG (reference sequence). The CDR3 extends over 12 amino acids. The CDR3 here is CAWNRQNTEAFF. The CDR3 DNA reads TGTGCCTGGAATAGACAAAACACTGAAGCTTTCTTT.

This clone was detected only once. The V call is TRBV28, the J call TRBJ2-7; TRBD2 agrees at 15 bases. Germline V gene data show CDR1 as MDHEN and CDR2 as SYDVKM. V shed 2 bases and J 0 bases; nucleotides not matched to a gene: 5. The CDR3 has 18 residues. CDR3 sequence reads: CASSLGTSGRRGSYEQYF. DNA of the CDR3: TGTGCCAGCAGTTTAGGGACTAGCGGGAGGAGGGGCTCCTACGAGCAGTACTTC.

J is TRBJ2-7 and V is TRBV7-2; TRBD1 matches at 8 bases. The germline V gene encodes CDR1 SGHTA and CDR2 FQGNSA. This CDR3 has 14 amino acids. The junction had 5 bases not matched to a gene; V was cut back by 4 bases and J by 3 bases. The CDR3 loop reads CASSYQTGGYEQYF. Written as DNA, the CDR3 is TGTGCCAGCAGCTACCAAACAGGGGGCTACGAGCAGTACTTC.

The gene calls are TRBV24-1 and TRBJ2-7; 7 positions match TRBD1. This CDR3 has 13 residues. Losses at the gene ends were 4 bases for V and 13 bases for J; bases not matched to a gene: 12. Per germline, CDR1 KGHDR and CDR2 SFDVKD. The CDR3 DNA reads TGTGCCACCAGTGACCGGAAAGGGGGCCCCCTCTACTTC. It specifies CATSDRKGGPLYF.

In DNA form, the CDR3 reads TGTGCCAGCAGTGTTGGACAGGGTACGTCTGGTGAAAAACTGTTTTTT. The encoded protein is CASSVGQGTSGEKLFF. The chain has TRBV6-1 and TRBJ1-4; the match to TRBD1 covers 8 bases. Trimming took 4 bases from V and 7 from J; bases not matched to a gene: 11. CDR3 size: 16 residues. The germline V gene has CDR1 MNHNS and CDR2 SASEGT.

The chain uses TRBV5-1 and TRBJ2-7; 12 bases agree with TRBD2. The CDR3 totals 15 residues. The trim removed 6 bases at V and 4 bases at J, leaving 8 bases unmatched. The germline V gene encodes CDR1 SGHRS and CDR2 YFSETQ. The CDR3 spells CASTRLAGGPYEQYF. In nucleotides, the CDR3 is TGCGCCAGCACCCGCCTAGCGGGAGGGCCTTACGAGCAGTACTTC.

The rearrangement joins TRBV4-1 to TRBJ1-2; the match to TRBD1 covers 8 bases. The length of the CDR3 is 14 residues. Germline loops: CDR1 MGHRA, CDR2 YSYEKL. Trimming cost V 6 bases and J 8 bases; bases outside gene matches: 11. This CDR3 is CASSYGQGRGGYTF. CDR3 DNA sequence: TGCGCCAGCAGTTACGGACAGGGTAGAGGGGGCTACACCTTC.

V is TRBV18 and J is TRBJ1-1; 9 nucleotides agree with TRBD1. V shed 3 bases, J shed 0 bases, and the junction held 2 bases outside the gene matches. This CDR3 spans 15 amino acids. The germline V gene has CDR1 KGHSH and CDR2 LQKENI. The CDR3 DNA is TGTGCCAGCTCACCGACAGGGGGAATGAACACTGAAGCTTTCTTT. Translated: CASSPTGGMNTEAFF.

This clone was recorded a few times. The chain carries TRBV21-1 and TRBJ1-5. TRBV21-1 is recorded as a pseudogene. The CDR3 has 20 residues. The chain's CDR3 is CASSKGRSPHRFYSNQPQHF. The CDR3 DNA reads TGTGCCAGCAGCAAAGGACGGAGCCCTCACCGTTTCTATAGCAATCAGCCCCAGCATTTT.

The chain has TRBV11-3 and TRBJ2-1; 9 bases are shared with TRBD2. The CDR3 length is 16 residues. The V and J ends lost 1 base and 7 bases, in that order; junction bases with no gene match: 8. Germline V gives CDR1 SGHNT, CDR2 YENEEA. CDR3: CASSLASTSGLNEQFF. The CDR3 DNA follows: TGTGCCAGCAGCTTAGCTTCGACTAGCGGCCTAAATGAGCAGTTCTTC.

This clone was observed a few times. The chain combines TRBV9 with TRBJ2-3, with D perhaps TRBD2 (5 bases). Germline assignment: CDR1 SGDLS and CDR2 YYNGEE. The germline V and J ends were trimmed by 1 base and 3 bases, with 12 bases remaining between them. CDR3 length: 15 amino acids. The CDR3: CASSVWVSGTDTQYF. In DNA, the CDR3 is TGTGCCAGCAGCGTATGGGTTTCGGGAACAGATACGCAGTATTTT.